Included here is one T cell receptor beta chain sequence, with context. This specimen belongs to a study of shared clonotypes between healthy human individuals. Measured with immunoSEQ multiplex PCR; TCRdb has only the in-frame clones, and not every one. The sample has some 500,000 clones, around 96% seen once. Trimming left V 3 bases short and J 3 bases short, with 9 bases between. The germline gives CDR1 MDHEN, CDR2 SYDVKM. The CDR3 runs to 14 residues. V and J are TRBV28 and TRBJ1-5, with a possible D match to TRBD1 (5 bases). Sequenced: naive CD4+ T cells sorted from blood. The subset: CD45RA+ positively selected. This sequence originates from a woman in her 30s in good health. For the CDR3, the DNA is TGTGCCAGCAGTTTCAGACAGAACAATCAGCCCCAGCATTTT. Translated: CASSFRQNNQPQHF.